The 15 T cell receptor beta chains listed next were all sequenced from one sample in a study of T cell responses to AZD1222 COVID-19 vaccine. TCRdb's copy holds only in-frame clones and misses some; the assay was immunoSEQ multiplex PCR. The sample holds about 120,000 clones; over 85% are singletons and the top ten take 4.4%. Specimen: peripheral blood, collected on day 0 of AZD1222 vaccination. These receptors were collected from an adult in good health.

The chain links TRBV18 to TRBJ2-5, with D possibly TRBD2 on 5 matching bases. Germline values: CDR1 KGHSH, CDR2 LQKENI. Trimming pared 5 bases from V and 5 bases from J, leaving 12 bases between. This CDR3 comprises 13 residues. CDR3 bases: TGTGCCAGCTCAAGGAGGTTAGGGGAGACCCAGTACTTC. Translated, it gives CASSRRLGETQYF.

This clone occurred once. The chain couples TRBV28 to TRBJ2-1, with D perhaps matching TRBD1 (6 bases). Germline V CDR1 and CDR2: MDHEN, SYDVKM. Trimming took 5 bases from V and 9 from J, leaving 8 bases between them. The CDR3 is made up of 11 amino acids. CDR3 nucleotides: TGTGCCAGCAGTGAGGGGGTTGAGCAGTTCTTC. Encoded protein: CASSEGVEQFF.

This rearrangement joins TRBV5-1 to TRBJ1-1; 8 positions match TRBD1. V dropped 1 base and J dropped 3; count of bases not matched to a gene: 5. There are 15 residues in the CDR3. Germline loops: CDR1 SGHRS, CDR2 YFSETQ. This CDR3 is CASSLRQGHYTEAFF. In DNA form, the CDR3 reads TGCGCCAGCAGCTTGAGACAGGGGCATTACACTGAAGCTTTCTTT.

This rearrangement joins TRBV19 to TRBJ1-5, with 11 bases matching TRBD1. Germline CDR1 LNHDA, CDR2 SQIVND (reference sequence). The CDR3 covers 17 residues. V was pared by 7 bases and J by 6 bases, with 14 bases of the junction left unmatched. The CDR3 DNA sequence: TGTGCCAGTACCTCCCCCCTGGACAGGGGGCTTCGTCAGCCCCAGCATTTT. Encoded protein: CASTSPLDRGLRQPQHF.

This rearrangement joins TRBV18 to TRBJ2-1; 10 nucleotides align to TRBD1. Trimming at V came to 2 bases and at J to 4 bases, leaving 2 bases not matched to a gene. In germline, CDR1 is KGHSH, CDR2 LQKENI. The CDR3 totals 15 residues. For the CDR3, the DNA is TGTGCCAGCTCACCAGACAGGGGGCCTTACAATGAGCAGTTCTTC. This translates into CASSPDRGPYNEQFF.

This clone came up a few times. The rearrangement uses TRBV4-2 and TRBJ2-3; a weak D match, TRBD1 (5 bases). Trimming left V 4 bases short and J 6 bases short, with 14 bases between. The germline V gene has CDR1 LGHNA and CDR2 YNFKEQ. The CDR3 length is 14 residues. The CDR3 nucleotides read TGTGCCAGCAGCCCCCGGTTAGCAGGGGATACGCAGTATTTT. It yields the protein CASSPRLAGDTQYF.

In this sample, this clone turned up a few times. The chain is built from TRBV10-3 and TRBJ2-7; TRBD2 agrees at 10 bases. Germline V gene sequence: CDR1 ENHRY, CDR2 SYGVKD. The CDR3 loop spans 16 amino acids. V shed 0 bases and J 0 bases; nucleotides not matched to a gene: 2. CDR3 in amino acids: CAISESGTSASYEQYF. The CDR3, as DNA: TGTGCCATCAGTGAGTCTGGGACTAGCGCCTCCTACGAGCAGTACTTC.

The genes are TRBV12-3 or TRBV12-4 and TRBJ2-7; D gene uncertain. The V end lost 6 bases, the J end lost 3 bases, and 9 bases lay between the germline ends. The CDR3 contains 12 residues. Here the CDR3 reads CASSRVGYEQYF. The CDR3 bases are TGTGCCAGCAGCCGAGTAGGCTACGAGCAGTACTTC.

The chain combines TRBV28 with TRBJ2-3, with 8 bases lining up with TRBD1. The V segment lost 7 bases and the J segment 4 bases; nucleotides outside the gene matches: 7. This CDR3 region has 14 residues. CDR1 is MDHEN, CDR2 SYDVKM, per germline. The CDR3 region has the DNA TGTGCCAGCAACCTCAGGGGGCCCCCAGATACGCAGTATTTT. Translated, it gives CASNLRGPPDTQYF.

The chain uses TRBV18 and TRBJ1-2; D call uncertain. Germline CDR1 and CDR2: KGHSH and LQKENI. V lost 4 bases to trimming and J lost 2 bases, with 14 bases between them. This CDR3 contains 15 residues. The CDR3 region has the DNA TGTGCCAGCTCACTATCCGACGGGCCCAACTATGGCTACACCTTC. Protein product: CASSLSDGPNYGYTF.

CDR3: CASSLGENTEAFF. The CDR3 nucleotides are TGCGCCAGCAGCTTGGGGGAGAACACTGAAGCTTTCTTT. V usage is TRBV5-1 and J usage is TRBJ1-1; no reliable D call. The CDR3 is 13 amino acids. Germline V gene data show CDR1 as SGHRS and CDR2 as YFSETQ. V lost 0 bases and J lost 1, with 4 bases in between.

This chain links TRBV4-1 with TRBJ2-6; D may be TRBD2 (5 bases). Germline lookup yields CDR1 MGHRA and CDR2 YSYEKL. CDR3 size: 20 residues. Trimming took 0 bases from V and 0 from J, leaving 18 bases between them. The CDR3: CASSQDLGSTSRSGANVLTF. The CDR3 region has the DNA TGCGCCAGCAGCCAAGATCTGGGGAGTACCTCGCGCTCTGGGGCCAACGTCCTGACTTTC.

V usage is TRBV6-5 and J usage is TRBJ2-3, with TRBD2 identical over 8 bases. In germline, CDR1 is MNHEY, CDR2 SVGAGI. Trimming at V came to 7 bases and at J to 6 bases, leaving 12 bases not matched to a gene. CDR3 size: 15 residues. DNA of the CDR3: TGTGCCAGCAAGACGGGGCGGGGGGCCATGGATACGCAGTATTTT. This codes for CASKTGRGAMDTQYF.

The rearrangement links TRBV6-5 to TRBJ1-3; D is ambiguous. Germline CDR1 is MNHEY and CDR2 is SVGAGI. V lost 2 bases and J lost 0, with 5 bases in between. The CDR3 sequence is 14 residues long. The CDR3 region is CASSYGASGNTIYF. CDR3 in DNA: TGTGCCAGCAGTTACGGAGCCTCTGGAAACACCATATATTTT.

The chain combines TRBV9 with TRBJ1-3; D is possibly TRBD1 (6 bases). The CDR3 is 15 residues long. V was pared by 3 bases and J by 1 base, with 11 bases between. Per germline, CDR1 SGDLS and CDR2 YYNGEE. The DNA of the CDR3 is TGTGCCAGCAGCGGAAACAGGGCATCTGGAAACACCATATATTTT. Encoded protein: CASSGNRASGNTIYF.